These T cell receptor beta chains were read from a single sample in a study of blood T cells in healthy people across ages. TCRdb analysed the 5' RACE reads with MiXCR anew, one entry per CDR3 protein. The table has around 1,700,000 distinct CDR3 sequences, roughly 28% seen once; the top ten hold 7.7%. Material for sequencing was blood. These receptors came from a woman in her thirties in good health. The CDR3 runs from the conserved cysteine through the conserved F or W. D genes are given only for firm matches. Size tells how often a clone was seen (once, few, many) or the class of an expanded clone, and some rows leave it out.

abundance: many
j_gene: TRBJ1-2
d_gene: TRBD1
v_gene: TRBV10-2
CDR3nt: TGCGCCAGCAGTGAGTTGGACAGGGATGGCTACACCTTC
CDR3aa: CASSELDRDGYTF

abundance: NA
j_gene: TRBJ2-7
d_gene: TRBD2
v_gene: TRBV3-1
CDR3nt: TGTGCCAGCAGCCAAGAGGGCCCCGGGACTAGCGGGAGGAGATACGAGCAGTACTTC
CDR3aa: CASSQEGPGTSGRRYEQYF

abundance: NA
j_gene: TRBJ2-5
d_gene: NA
v_gene: TRBV20-1
CDR3nt: TGCAGTGCTAGTCTCTCTAGCCAAGAGACCCAGTACTTC
CDR3aa: CSASLSSQETQYF

abundance: NA
j_gene: TRBJ2-3
d_gene: NA
v_gene: TRBV20-1
CDR3nt: TGCAGTGCCCATGGAGAACGCACAGATACGCAGTATTTT
CDR3aa: CSAHGERTDTQYF

abundance: many
j_gene: TRBJ1-2
d_gene: NA
v_gene: TRBV9
CDR3nt: TGTGCCAGCAGCGTAGGGGGGACTCGAGGCTACACCTTC
CDR3aa: CASSVGGTRGYTF

abundance: NA
j_gene: TRBJ2-1
d_gene: NA
v_gene: TRBV12-3/TRBV12-4
CDR3nt: TGTGCCAGCAGTTTAGCGGGGACTGGCGGTGACAATGAGCAGTTCTTC
CDR3aa: CASSLAGTGGDNEQFF

abundance: NA
j_gene: TRBJ1-2
d_gene: NA
v_gene: TRBV2
CDR3nt: TGTGCCAGCAGTCCAATCGGACAGACCGGCTACACCTTC
CDR3aa: CASSPIGQTGYTF

abundance: NA
j_gene: TRBJ2-3
d_gene: TRBD2
v_gene: TRBV29-1
CDR3nt: TGCAGCGTTGTCGGCGGGGGGGCGACAGATACGCAGTATTTT
CDR3aa: CSVVGGGATDTQYF

abundance: NA
j_gene: TRBJ2-3
d_gene: NA
v_gene: TRBV4-2
CDR3nt: TGTGCCTCCAGGCAGTGGGGGGGCGACGATACGCAGTATTTT
CDR3aa: CASRQWGGDDTQYF

abundance: few
j_gene: TRBJ1-6
d_gene: NA
v_gene: TRBV25-1
CDR3nt: TGTGCCAGCAGTCGGGCCATTCGGACACCCCTCCACTTT
CDR3aa: CASSRAIRTPLHF

abundance: NA
j_gene: TRBJ2-7
d_gene: TRBD2
v_gene: TRBV27
CDR3nt: TGTGCCAGCAGTTTAAAATCTAGCGGGGTTGAGAGCTACGAGCAGTACTTC
CDR3aa: CASSLKSSGVESYEQYF